The present T cell receptor beta chain was sequenced within a study of human CD8 memory T cell subsets. The CDR3 totals 14 residues. From germline, CDR1 is LNHDA and CDR2 SQIVND (reference sequence). Healthy donor buffy coats were the source of the PBMC. Libraries of TCR beta chains were produced by 5' RACE (UMI-labeled). TCRdb re-called the 5' RACE reads, yielding one record per CDR3 amino acid sequence without DNA. The sample's table shows more than 2,500 distinct CDR3 sequences. The receptor's source is a human donor in good health. The sequenced sample consisted of CD8+ T cells from PBMCs. V usage is TRBV19 and J usage is TRBJ2-7; TCRdb indicates TRBD1, and absent DNA this call remains unverified. CDR3 sequence reads: CASSMLGDQYEQYF.